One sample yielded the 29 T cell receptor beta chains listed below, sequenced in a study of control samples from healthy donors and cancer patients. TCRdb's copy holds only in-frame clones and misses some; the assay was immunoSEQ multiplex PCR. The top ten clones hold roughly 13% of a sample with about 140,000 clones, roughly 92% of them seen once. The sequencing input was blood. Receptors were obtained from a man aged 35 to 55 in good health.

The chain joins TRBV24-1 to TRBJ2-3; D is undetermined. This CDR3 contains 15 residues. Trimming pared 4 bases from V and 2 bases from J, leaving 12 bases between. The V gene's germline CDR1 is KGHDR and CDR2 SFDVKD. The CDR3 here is CATSEVTPVTDTQYF. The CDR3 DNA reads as TGTGCCACCAGTGAAGTCACGCCGGTCACAGATACGCAGTATTTT.

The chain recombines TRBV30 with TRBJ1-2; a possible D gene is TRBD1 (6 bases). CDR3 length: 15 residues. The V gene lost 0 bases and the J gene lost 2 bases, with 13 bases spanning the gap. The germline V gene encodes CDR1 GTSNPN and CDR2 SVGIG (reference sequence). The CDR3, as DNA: TGTGCCTGGAGTGTTCCCGGACAGACGAACTATGGCTACACCTTC. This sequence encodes CAWSVPGQTNYGYTF.

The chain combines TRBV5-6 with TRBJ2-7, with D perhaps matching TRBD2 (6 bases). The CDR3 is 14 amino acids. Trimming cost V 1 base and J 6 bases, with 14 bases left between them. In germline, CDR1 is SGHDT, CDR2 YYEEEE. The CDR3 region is CASSLSGRDSEQYF. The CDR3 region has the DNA TGTGCCAGCAGCTTGTCCGGGAGAGATAGCGAGCAGTACTTC.

CDR3 loop: CASSPRRQNSGNTIYF. CDR3 coding DNA: TGTGCCAGCAGCCCCCGCCGCCAGAACTCTGGAAACACCATATATTTT. The chain recombines TRBV7-2 with TRBJ1-3; no reliable D call. The CDR3 has 16 residues. The germline gives CDR1 SGHTA, CDR2 FQGNSA. With 5 bases removed from V and 0 bases from J, the gap between germline ends came to 14 bases.

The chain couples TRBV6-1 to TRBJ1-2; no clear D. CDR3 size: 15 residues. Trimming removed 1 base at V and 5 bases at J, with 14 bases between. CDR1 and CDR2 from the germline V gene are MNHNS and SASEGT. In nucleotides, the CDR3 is TGTGCCAGCAGTGAAGGTTGGTACGCAGCGTATGGCTACACCTTC. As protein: CASSEGWYAAYGYTF.

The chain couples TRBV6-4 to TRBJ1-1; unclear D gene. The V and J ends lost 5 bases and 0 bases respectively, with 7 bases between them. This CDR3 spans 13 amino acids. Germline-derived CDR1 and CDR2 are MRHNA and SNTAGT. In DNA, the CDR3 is TGTGCCAGCAGTCAGCACTTGAACACTGAAGCTTTCTTT. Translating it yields CASSQHLNTEAFF.

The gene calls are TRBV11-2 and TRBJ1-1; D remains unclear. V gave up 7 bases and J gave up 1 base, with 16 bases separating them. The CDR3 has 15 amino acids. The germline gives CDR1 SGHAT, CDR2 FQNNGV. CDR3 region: CASKPRILRNTEAFF. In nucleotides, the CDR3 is TGTGCCAGCAAACCACGTATCTTAAGGAACACTGAAGCTTTCTTT.

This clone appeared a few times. This CDR3 reads CASDQEQGAEDTQYF. The CDR3 region has the DNA TGTGCCAGCGACCAGGAGCAGGGGGCTGAAGATACGCAGTATTTT. The chain recombines TRBV6-6 with TRBJ2-3; 8 nucleotides agree with TRBD1. V shed 8 bases and J 5 bases; nucleotides not matched to a gene: 12. The CDR3 length is 15 residues. Germline-derived CDR1 and CDR2 are MNHNY and SVGAGI (reference sequence).

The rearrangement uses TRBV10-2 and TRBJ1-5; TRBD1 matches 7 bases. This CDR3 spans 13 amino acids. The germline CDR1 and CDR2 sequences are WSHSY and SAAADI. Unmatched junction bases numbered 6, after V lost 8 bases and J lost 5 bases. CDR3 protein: CASGSGGDQPQHF. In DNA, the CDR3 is TGCGCCAGCGGGTCAGGGGGGGATCAGCCCCAGCATTTT.

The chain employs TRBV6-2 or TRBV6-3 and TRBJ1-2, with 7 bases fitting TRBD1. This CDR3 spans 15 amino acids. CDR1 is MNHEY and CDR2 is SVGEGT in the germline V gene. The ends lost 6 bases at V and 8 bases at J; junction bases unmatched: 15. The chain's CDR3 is CASSLIHRDRGGYTF. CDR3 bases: TGTGCCAGCAGCCTTATACACCGGGACAGAGGGGGCTACACCTTC.

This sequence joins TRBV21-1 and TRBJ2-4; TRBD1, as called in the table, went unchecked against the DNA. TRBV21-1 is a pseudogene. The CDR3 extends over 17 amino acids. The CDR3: CASSSGPGSLAKNIQYF. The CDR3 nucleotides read TGTGCCAGCAGCAGCGGACCAGGGTCCCTAGCCAAAAACATTCAGTACTTC.

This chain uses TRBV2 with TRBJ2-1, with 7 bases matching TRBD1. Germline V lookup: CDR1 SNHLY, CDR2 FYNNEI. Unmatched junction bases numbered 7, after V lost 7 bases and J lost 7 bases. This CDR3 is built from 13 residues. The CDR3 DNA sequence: TGTGCCAGCACGCGGACAGGTTTAAATGAGCAGTTCTTC. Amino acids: CASTRTGLNEQFF.

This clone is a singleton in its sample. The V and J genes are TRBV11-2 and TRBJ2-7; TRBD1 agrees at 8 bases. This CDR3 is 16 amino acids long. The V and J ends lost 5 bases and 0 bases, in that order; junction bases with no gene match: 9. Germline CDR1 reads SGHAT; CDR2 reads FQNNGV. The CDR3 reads CASSTRTGFGSYEQYF. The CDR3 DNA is TGTGCCAGCAGCACCAGGACAGGGTTCGGCTCCTACGAGCAGTACTTC. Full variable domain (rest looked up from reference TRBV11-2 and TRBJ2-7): EAGVAQSPRYKIIEKRQSVAFWCNPISGHATLYWYQQILGQGPKLLIQFQNNGVVDDSQLPKDRFSAERLKGVDSTLKIQPAKLEDSAVYLCASSTRTGFGSYEQYFGPGTRLTVT.

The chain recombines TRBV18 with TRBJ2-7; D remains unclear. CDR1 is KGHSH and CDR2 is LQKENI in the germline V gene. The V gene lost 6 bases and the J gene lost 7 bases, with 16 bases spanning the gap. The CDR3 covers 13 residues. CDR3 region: CASSKVGSQEQYF. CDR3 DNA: TGTGCCAGCTCGAAGGTGGGGTCTCAAGAGCAGTACTTC.

The CDR3 DNA sequence: TGTGCTAGTGGTTTGTTGGATACGCAGTATTTT. Residues: CASGLLDTQYF. V is TRBV12-5 and J is TRBJ2-3, with D unresolved. Germline-derived CDR1 and CDR2 are LGHNT and FRNRAP. The V end lost 2 bases, the J end lost 6 bases, and 3 bases lay between the germline ends. The CDR3 contains 11 residues.

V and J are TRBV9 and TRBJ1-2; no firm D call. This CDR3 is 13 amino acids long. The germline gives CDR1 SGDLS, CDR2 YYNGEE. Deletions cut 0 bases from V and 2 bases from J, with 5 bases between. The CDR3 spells CASSVEQNYGYTF. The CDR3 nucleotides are TGTGCCAGCAGCGTAGAACAGAACTATGGCTACACCTTC.

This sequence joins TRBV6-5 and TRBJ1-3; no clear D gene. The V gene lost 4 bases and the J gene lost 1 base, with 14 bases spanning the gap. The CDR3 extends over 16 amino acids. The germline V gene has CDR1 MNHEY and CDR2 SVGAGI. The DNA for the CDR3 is TGTGCCAGCAGTTCCTCTAGATCTTATTCTGGAAACACCATATATTTT. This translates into CASSSSRSYSGNTIYF.

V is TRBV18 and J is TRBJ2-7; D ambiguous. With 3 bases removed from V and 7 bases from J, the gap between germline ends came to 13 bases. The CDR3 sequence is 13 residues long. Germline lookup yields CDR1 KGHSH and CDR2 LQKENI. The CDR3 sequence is CASSPSGRGEQYF. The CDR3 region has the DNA TGTGCCAGCTCACCGAGTGGCCGTGGGGAGCAGTACTTC.

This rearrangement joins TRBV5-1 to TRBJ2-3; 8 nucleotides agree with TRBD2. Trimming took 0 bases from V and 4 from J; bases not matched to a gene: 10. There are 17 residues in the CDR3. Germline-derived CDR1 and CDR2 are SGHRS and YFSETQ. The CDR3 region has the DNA TGCGCCAGCAGCTTGGCTATAACGGGGGGGCCCTCAGATACGCAGTATTTT. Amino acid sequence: CASSLAITGGPSDTQYF.

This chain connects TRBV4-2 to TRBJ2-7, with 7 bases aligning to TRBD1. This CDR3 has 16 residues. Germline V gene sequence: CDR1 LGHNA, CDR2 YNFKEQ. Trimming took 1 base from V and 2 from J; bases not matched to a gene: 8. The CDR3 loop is CASSQAHRGVAYEQYF. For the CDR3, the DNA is TGTGCCAGCAGCCAAGCTCACAGGGGAGTTGCCTACGAGCAGTACTTC.

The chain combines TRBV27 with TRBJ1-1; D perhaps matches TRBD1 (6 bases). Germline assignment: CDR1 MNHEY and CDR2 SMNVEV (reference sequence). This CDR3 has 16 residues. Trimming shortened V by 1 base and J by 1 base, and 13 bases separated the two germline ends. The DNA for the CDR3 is TGTGCCAGCAGTTTATTAACAGGGAAGGGGAACACTGAAGCTTTCTTT. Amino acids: CASSLLTGKGNTEAFF.

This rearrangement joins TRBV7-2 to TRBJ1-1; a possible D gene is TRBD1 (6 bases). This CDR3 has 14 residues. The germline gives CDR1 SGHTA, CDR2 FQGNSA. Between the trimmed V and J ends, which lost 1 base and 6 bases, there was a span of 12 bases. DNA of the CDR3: TGTGCCAGCAGCTTAGAGAGGGGGAAGGCTGAAGCTTTCTTT. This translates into CASSLERGKAEAFF.

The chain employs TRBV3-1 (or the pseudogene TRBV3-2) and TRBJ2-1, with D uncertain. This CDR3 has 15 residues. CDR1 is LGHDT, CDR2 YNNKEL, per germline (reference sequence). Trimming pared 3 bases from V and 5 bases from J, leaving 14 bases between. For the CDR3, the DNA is TGTGCCAGCAGCCAGACCGCGATCGGCCACAATGAGCAGTTCTTC. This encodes CASSQTAIGHNEQFF.

This chain's CDR3 is CATSVAGGAYNEQFF. In DNA form, the CDR3 reads TGTGCCACCAGTGTAGCGGGAGGGGCCTACAATGAGCAGTTCTTC. The chain joins TRBV24-1 to TRBJ2-1, with TRBD2 matching 11 bases. Germline values: CDR1 KGHDR, CDR2 SFDVKD. V was pared by 5 bases and J by 2 bases, with 1 base of the junction left unmatched. This CDR3 is 15 amino acids long.

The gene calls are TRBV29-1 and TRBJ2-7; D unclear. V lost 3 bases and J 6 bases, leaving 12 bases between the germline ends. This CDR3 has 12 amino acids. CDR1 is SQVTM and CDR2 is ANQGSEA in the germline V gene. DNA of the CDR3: TGCAGCGTTGAGCAGGAGCTTGGCGAGCAGTACTTC. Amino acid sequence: CSVEQELGEQYF.

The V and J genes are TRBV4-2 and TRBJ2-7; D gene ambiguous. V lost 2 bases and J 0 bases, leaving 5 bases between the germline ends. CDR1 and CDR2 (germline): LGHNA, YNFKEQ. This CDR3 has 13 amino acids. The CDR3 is CASSQRGSYEQYF. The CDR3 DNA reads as TGTGCCAGCAGCCAAAGAGGCTCCTACGAGCAGTACTTC.

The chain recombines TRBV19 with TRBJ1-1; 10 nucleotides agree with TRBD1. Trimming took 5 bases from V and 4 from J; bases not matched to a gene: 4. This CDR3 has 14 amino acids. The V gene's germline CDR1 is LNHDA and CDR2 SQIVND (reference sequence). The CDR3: CASSPRTGGTEAFF. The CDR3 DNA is TGTGCCAGTAGTCCCCGGACAGGGGGCACTGAAGCTTTCTTT.

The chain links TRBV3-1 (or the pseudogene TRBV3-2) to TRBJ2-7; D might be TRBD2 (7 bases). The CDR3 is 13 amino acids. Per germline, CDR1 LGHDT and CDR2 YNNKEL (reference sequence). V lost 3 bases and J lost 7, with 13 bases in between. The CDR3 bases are TGTGCCAGCAGCCAGGGGGGGCCGGTGGAGCAGTACTTC. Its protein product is CASSQGGPVEQYF.

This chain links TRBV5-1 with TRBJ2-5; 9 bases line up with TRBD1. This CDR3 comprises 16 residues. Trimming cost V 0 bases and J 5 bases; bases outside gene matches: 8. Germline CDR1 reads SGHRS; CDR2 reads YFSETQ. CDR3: CASSLEQGATGETQYF. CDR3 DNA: TGCGCCAGCAGCTTGGAACAGGGGGCGACCGGGGAGACCCAGTACTTC.